The present T cell receptor (beta chain) was sequenced within a study of regulatory T cells in long-lasting Graves disease. Findings of the study overall: Persistent disease preferred TRBV28, TRBJ1-2 and TRBJ2-5. Those with persistent disease had in common more public clonotypes (about 3,000) than new patients (approximately 890).

Looked up from germline, CDR1 is DFQATT and CDR2 is SNEGSKA (reference sequence). V lost 0 bases and J 8 bases, leaving 16 bases between the germline ends. The CDR3 covers 14 residues. As regards this clonotype: The antigen remains unidentified.

Described time point: persistent/refractory GD, antithyroid drugs over 5 years with positive TRAb. The authors made the TCR library using RNA they extracted from PBMCs. The TCR beta library used iRepertoire HTBI primers with Arm-PCR amplification of CDR3. TCRdb reprocessed the multiplex PCR reads with MiXCR, giving one entry per CDR3 protein. The sample records 400,000 to 500,000 distinct CDR3 sequences, less than 25% being singletons. This TCR was sampled from a female donor with Graves disease. The chain is built from TRBV20-1 and TRBJ1-1, with D maybe TRBD1 (5 bases). The sequencing here drew on peripheral blood mononuclear cells (PBMCs), taken when the disease was refractory, from a patient treated with antithyroid drugs. The CDR3 bases are TGCAGTGCTAGAGATCATTGGGGCCGGCTCGAAGCTTTCTTT. Translating it yields CSARDHWGRLEAFF.